The T cell receptor beta chain under discussion was sequenced for a study of PD-L1 blockade in urothelial cancer. Time point denoted: pretreatment peripheral blood. TCRdb's table, derived via immunoSEQ multiplex PCR, lists solely in-frame clones and lacks some. The repertoire holds about 47,000 clones, with over 75% as singletons. CDR3 size: 15 residues. V shed 3 bases and J 7 bases; nucleotides not matched to a gene: 11. Germline V CDR1 and CDR2: KGHSH, LQKENI. This sample comprised PBMCs, obtained around atezolizumab (anti-PD-L1) treatment. The J gene is TRBJ1-1, the V gene TRBV18; 7 bases match TRBD1. The sequence derives from a man between 60 and 70 years old with urothelial cancer. In nucleotides, the CDR3 is TGTGCCAGCTCACCCCCCTCGACAGGGCCGGGTGAAGCTTTCTTT. Translated, it gives CASSPPSTGPGEAFF. Supplemented by reference TRBV18 and TRBJ1-1, the full variable domain reads NAGVMQNPRHLVRRRGQEARLRCSPMKGHSHVYWYRQLPEEGLKFMVYLQKENIIDESGMPKERFSAEFPKEGPSILRIQQVVRGDSAAYFCASSPPSTGPGEAFFGQGTRLTVV.